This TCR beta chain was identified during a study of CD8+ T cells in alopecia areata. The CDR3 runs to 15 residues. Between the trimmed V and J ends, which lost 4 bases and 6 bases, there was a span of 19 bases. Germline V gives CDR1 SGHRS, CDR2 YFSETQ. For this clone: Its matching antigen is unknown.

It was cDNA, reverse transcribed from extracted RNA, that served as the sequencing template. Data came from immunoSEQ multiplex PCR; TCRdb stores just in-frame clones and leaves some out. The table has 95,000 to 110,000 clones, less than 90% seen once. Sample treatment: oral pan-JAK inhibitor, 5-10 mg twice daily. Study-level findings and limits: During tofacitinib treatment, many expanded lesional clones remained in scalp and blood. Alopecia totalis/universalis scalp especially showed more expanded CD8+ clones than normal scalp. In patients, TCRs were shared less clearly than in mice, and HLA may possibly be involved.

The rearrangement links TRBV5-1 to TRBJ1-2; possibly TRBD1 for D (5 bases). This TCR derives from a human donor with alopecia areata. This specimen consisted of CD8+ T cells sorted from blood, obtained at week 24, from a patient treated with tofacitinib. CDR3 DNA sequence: TGCGCCAGCAGCCCCACCCGGGGGGGGGTCCATGGCTACACCTTC. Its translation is CASSPTRGGVHGYTF. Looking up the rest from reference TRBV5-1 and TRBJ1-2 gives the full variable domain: KAGVTQTPRYLIKTRGQQVTLSCSPISGHRSVSWYQQTPGQGLQFLFEYFSETQRNKGNFPGRFSGRQFSNSRSEMNVSTLELGDSALYLCASSPTRGGVHGYTFGSGTRLTVV.